The 11 T cell receptor beta chains below were found in one sample sequenced in a study of cytomegalovirus exposure and HLA in healthy donors. It was with 60 Vbeta and 13 Jbeta primers that the PCR ran. Libraries were prepared by immunoSEQ multiplex PCR; TCRdb keeps only in-frame clonotypes and omits some of them. The top ten clones hold 2.5% to 3.5% of a sample with roughly 71,000 clones, approximately 80% of them seen once. Material: PBMCs. The receptors derive from a girl aged 5 to 17 in good health and CMV-seropositive.

The chain recombines TRBV28 with TRBJ1-2, with 7 bases fitting TRBD1. V lost 11 bases, J lost 4 bases, and 10 bases stayed unmatched. Germline loops: CDR1 MDHEN, CDR2 SYDVKM. The CDR3 has 13 residues. The chain's CDR3 is CAGEGGRSYGYTF. The CDR3 nucleotides read TGTGCCGGAGAAGGGGGCAGGAGCTATGGCTACACCTTC.

The chain employs TRBV7-2 and TRBJ2-7, with D perhaps matching TRBD1 (5 bases). V gave up 0 bases and J gave up 3 bases, with 18 bases separating them. The CDR3 is 17 residues long. CDR1 and CDR2 from the germline V gene are SGHTA and FQGNSA. The CDR3 loop reads CASSLANQGSPGYEQYF. CDR3 DNA sequence: TGTGCCAGCAGCTTAGCTAATCAGGGCTCCCCTGGCTACGAGCAGTACTTC. Drawing the rest from reference TRBV7-2 and TRBJ2-7, the complete variable domain is GAGVSQSPSNKVTEKGKDVELRCDPISGHTALYWYRQSLGQGLEFLIYFQGNSAPDKSGLPSDRFSAERTGGSVSTLTIQRTQQEDSAVYLCASSLANQGSPGYEQYFGPGTRLTVT.

This sequence joins TRBV5-1 and TRBJ2-7; 8 positions match TRBD1. In germline, CDR1 is SGHRS, CDR2 YFSETQ. With V trimmed by 4 bases and J by 10 bases, 13 bases remained unmatched. This CDR3 comprises 14 residues. DNA for the CDR3: TGCGCCAGCAGCCCGCCGACAGGGGAGAAGGGCCAGTACTTC. It translates to CASSPPTGEKGQYF.

V is TRBV27 and J is TRBJ1-5; no definite D call. Germline loops: CDR1 MNHEY, CDR2 SMNVEV (reference sequence). V was clipped by 7 bases and J by 4 bases, with 8 bases between them. The CDR3 extends over 12 amino acids. Written as DNA, the CDR3 is TGTGCCAGCACCCTGGAGAATCAGCCCCAGCATTTT. Translating gives CASTLENQPQHF.

The chain recombines TRBV30 with TRBJ1-1; D call uncertain. Germline-derived CDR1 and CDR2 are GTSNPN and SVGIG (reference sequence). V was clipped by 1 base and J by 1 base, with 19 bases between them. The CDR3 length is 17 residues. In DNA, the CDR3 is TGTGCCTGGAGTGGAGGCCTGGGTTGGGTCGAGAACACTGAAGCTTTCTTT. This translates into CAWSGGLGWVENTEAFF.

V and J are TRBV2 and TRBJ1-2; TRBD1 matches 11 bases. This CDR3 has 12 residues. V lost 8 bases to trimming and J lost 7 bases; unmatched junction nucleotides: 3. The germline gives CDR1 SNHLY, CDR2 FYNNEI. The DNA of the CDR3 is TGTGCCAGCGGACAGGGGGCCTCTGGCTACACCTTC. This sequence encodes CASGQGASGYTF.

V and J are TRBV7-2 and TRBJ2-5, with TRBD2 matching over 11 bases. Germline CDR1 and CDR2: SGHTA and FQGNSA. V trimming: 2 bases; J trimming: 2 bases; junction bases outside the gene matches: 10. The length of the CDR3 is 18 residues. In DNA, the CDR3 is TGTGCCAGCAGCTTATGGTCTAGCGGGAGGATGGGACAAGAGACCCAGTACTTC. Translated, it gives CASSLWSSGRMGQETQYF.

This clone was seen a few times. The V and J genes are TRBV29-1 and TRBJ2-5; 7 bases are a match to TRBD1. Near its end, the DNA agrees better with TRBJ2-7, so the J call may be wrong. Germline V lookup: CDR1 SQVTM, CDR2 ANQGSEA. The CDR3 totals 15 residues. CDR3: CSVEGFGTVPYEQYF. The DNA for the CDR3 is TGCAGCGTTGAAGGTTTCGGGACAGTCCCCTACGAGCAGTACTTC.

V gene TRBV25-1 combines with J gene TRBJ2-7; D might be TRBD2 (5 bases). Germline CDR1 reads MGHDK; CDR2 reads SYGVNS. The CDR3 covers 14 residues. The germline V and J ends were trimmed by 6 bases and 0 bases, with 12 bases remaining between them. The CDR3 region has the DNA TGTGCCAGCAGCCTCAGGACTCCCTCCTACGAGCAGTACTTC. Its translation is CASSLRTPSYEQYF.

This clone has just a few counts. V and J are TRBV6-6 and TRBJ1-4, with 8 bases matching TRBD1. Germline V gives CDR1 MNHNY, CDR2 SVGAGI (reference sequence). There are 14 residues in the CDR3. V shed 6 bases and J 3 bases; nucleotides not matched to a gene: 3. The CDR3 here is CASRNRGANEKLFF. CDR3 in DNA: TGTGCCAGCAGAAACAGGGGGGCTAATGAAAAACTGTTTTTT.

The genes are TRBV6-5 and TRBJ2-3; D may be TRBD2 (6 bases). CDR1 is MNHEY and CDR2 is SVGAGI in the germline V gene. Trimming cost V 4 bases and J 0 bases, with 11 bases left between them. CDR3 length equals 15 residues. The CDR3 bases are TGTGCCAGCAGTTCTGTAGCGGCTAGCACAGATACGCAGTATTTT. This gives the protein CASSSVAASTDTQYF.